Listed here are 12 T cell receptor beta chains from one sample, sequenced in a study of technical replicates of blood from several donors. Using immunoSEQ multiplex PCR, the repertoire was profiled, and TCRdb retains in-frame clones only, with some absent. In the table there are nearly 70,000 clones, about 89% of which are singletons. The sequenced material came from PBMCs. All receptors come from a human donor in good health. Some clones in this sample may be carry-over from other donors' samples.

V is TRBV19 and J is TRBJ1-2; D gene uncertain. The germline V gene has CDR1 LNHDA and CDR2 SQIVND (reference sequence). This CDR3 spans 13 amino acids. Trimming took 3 bases from V and 2 from J, leaving 7 bases between them. CDR3 amino acids: CASSIRGNYGYTF. CDR3 in DNA: TGTGCCAGTAGTATTCGGGGAAACTATGGCTACACCTTC.

The rearrangement joins TRBV4-3 to TRBJ1-3; D is unclear. The CDR3 runs 15 residues. Germline V gene data show CDR1 as LGHNA and CDR2 as YSLEER. V lost 1 base to trimming and J lost 0 bases, with 7 bases between them. Here the CDR3 DNA reads TGCGCCAGCAGCCAAGTAGTGTACTCTGGAAACACCATATATTTT. This gives the protein CASSQVVYSGNTIYF.

The genes are TRBV7-8 and TRBJ2-7, with D possibly TRBD2 on 5 matching bases. V lost 5 bases to trimming and J lost 6 bases, with 11 bases between them. Looked up from germline, CDR1 is SGHVS and CDR2 is FQNEAQ. This CDR3 is built from 12 residues. This CDR3 reads CASSTSRGEQYF. The CDR3 bases are TGTGCCAGCAGCACCAGCCGGGGCGAGCAGTACTTC.

This sequence joins TRBV15 and TRBJ2-3, with TRBD2 matching over 10 bases. The CDR3 is 15 residues long. In germline, CDR1 is LNHNV, CDR2 YYDKDF (reference sequence). Trimming cost V 3 bases and J 0 bases; bases outside gene matches: 0. The CDR3 nucleotides read TGTGCCACCAGCAGGACTAGCGGGAGCACAGATACGCAGTATTTT. It translates to CATSRTSGSTDTQYF. The variable domain in full, with the rest retrieved from reference TRBV15 and TRBJ2-3, is DAMVIQNPRYQVTQFGKPVTLSCSQTLNHNVMYWYQQKSSQAPKLLFHYYDKDFNNEADTPDNFQSRRPNTSFCFLDIRSPGLGDTAMYLCATSRTSGSTDTQYFGPGTRLTVL.

The CDR3 is CASSAFIWTGKNEQYF. The CDR3, as DNA: TGTGCCAGCAGCGCTTTTATTTGGACAGGGAAAAACGAGCAGTACTTC. This rearrangement joins TRBV7-2 to TRBJ2-7; 8 bases agree with TRBD1. The length of the CDR3 is 16 residues. The V segment lost 5 bases and the J segment 5 bases; nucleotides outside the gene matches: 14. CDR1 SGHTA and CDR2 FQGNSA come from the germline V gene.

The rearrangement uses TRBV10-3 and TRBJ1-2; possible D gene TRBD1, 6 bases. Between the trimmed V and J ends, which lost 10 bases and 0 bases, there was a span of 12 bases. This CDR3 contains 13 residues. Germline V gene lookup returns CDR1 ENHRY and CDR2 SYGVKD. The DNA for the CDR3 is TGTGCCACCACAGACAGGTCTAACTATGGCTACACCTTC. It is translated as CATTDRSNYGYTF.

V is TRBV19 and J is TRBJ2-1; no clear D gene. Germline values: CDR1 LNHDA, CDR2 SQIVND (reference sequence). CDR3 length equals 13 residues. Trimming removed 5 bases at V and 8 bases at J, with 13 bases between. The DNA of the CDR3 is TGTGCCAGTAGTGTCCTCCTCTTAGATGAGCAGTTCTTC. It specifies CASSVLLLDEQFF.

This sequence joins TRBV4-1 and TRBJ2-1; 11 bases match TRBD2. The CDR3 runs to 17 residues. Germline CDR1 and CDR2: MGHRA and YSYEKL. With V trimmed by 5 bases and J by 2 bases, 8 bases remained unmatched. CDR3 DNA sequence: TGCGCCAGCAGCATTTTGGGACTAGCGGTTCCCTACAATGAGCAGTTCTTC. It codes for CASSILGLAVPYNEQFF.

V is TRBV5-1 and J is TRBJ2-3; 7 nucleotides agree with TRBD1. Unmatched junction bases numbered 8, after V lost 4 bases and J lost 0 bases. Germline lookup yields CDR1 SGHRS and CDR2 YFSETQ. CDR3 length equals 16 residues. The CDR3 here is CASSHSDRDSTDTQYF. The CDR3 region has the DNA TGCGCCAGCAGCCATTCCGACAGGGACAGCACAGATACGCAGTATTTT.

V and J are TRBV7-8 and TRBJ2-2, with 16 bases aligning to TRBD2. Germline V gives CDR1 SGHVS, CDR2 FQNEAQ. With 4 bases clipped from V and 4 bases from J, the junction kept 6 bases outside the gene matches. CDR3 length: 18 amino acids. CDR3 sequence (DNA): TGTGCCAGCAGCTCCGGGACTAGCGGGAGGGCCTTCACCGGGGAGCTGTTTTTT. This codes for CASSSGTSGRAFTGELFF.

The chain is built from TRBV5-6 and TRBJ2-3; possibly TRBD2 for D (6 bases). V was shortened by 0 bases and J by 5 bases, with 10 bases between the two germline ends. This CDR3 region has 14 residues. Per the germline V gene, CDR1 is SGHDT and CDR2 is YYEEEE. CDR3 sequence (DNA): TGTGCCAGCAGCTTGGAGACTAGATTAGATACGCAGTATTTT. It codes for CASSLETRLDTQYF.

CDR3: CASSDVSNQPQHF. The CDR3 nucleotides are TGTGCCAGCAGTGACGTCAGCAATCAGCCCCAGCATTTT. The chain uses TRBV2 and TRBJ1-5; D remains unclear. The CDR3 is 13 residues long. Germline loops: CDR1 SNHLY, CDR2 FYNNEI. V was pared by 3 bases and J by 1 base, with 4 bases between.